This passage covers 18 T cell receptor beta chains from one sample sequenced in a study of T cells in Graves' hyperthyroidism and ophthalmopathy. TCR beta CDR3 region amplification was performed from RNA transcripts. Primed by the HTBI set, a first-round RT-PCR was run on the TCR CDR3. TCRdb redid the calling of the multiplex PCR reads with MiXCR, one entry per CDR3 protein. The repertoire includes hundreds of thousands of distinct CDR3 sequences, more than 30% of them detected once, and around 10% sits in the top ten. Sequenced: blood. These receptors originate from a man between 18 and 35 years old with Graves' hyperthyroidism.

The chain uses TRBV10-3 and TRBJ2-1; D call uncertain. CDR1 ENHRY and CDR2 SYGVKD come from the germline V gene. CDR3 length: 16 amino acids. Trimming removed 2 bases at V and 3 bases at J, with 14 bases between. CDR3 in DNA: TGTGCCATCAGTGAGGCGACAAATCTTCTCTACAATGAGCAGTTCTTC. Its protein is CAISEATNLLYNEQFF.

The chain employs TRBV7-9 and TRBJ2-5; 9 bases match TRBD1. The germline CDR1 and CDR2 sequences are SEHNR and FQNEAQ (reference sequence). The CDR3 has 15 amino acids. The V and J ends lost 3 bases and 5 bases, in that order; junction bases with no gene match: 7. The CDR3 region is CASSFVQGAHETQYF. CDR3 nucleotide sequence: TGTGCCAGCAGCTTCGTACAGGGGGCGCATGAGACCCAGTACTTC.

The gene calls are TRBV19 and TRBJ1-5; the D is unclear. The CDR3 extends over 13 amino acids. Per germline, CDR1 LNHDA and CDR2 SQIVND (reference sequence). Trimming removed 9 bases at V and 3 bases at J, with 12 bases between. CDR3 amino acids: CASSFSLNQPQHF. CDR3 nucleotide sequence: TGTGCCAGCAGTTTCAGTCTCAATCAGCCCCAGCATTTT.

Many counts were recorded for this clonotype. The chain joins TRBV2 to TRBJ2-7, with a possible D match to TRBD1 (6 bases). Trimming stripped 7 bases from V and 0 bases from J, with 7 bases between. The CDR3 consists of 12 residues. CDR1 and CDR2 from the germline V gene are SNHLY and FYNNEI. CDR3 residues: CASNRVSYEQYF. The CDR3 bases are TGTGCCAGCAACAGGGTCTCCTACGAGCAGTACTTC.

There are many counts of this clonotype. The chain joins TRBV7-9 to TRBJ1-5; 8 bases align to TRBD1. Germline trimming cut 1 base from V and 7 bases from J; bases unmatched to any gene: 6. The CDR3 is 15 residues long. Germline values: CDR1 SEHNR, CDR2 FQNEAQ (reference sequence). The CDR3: CASSLGTGKLQPQHF. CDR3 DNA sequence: TGTGCCAGCAGCTTAGGGACAGGGAAGTTGCAGCCCCAGCATTTT.

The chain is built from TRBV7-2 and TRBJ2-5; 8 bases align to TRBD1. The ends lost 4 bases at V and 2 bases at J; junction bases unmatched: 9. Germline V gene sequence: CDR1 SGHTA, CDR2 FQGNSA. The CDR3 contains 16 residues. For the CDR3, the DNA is TGTGCCAGCAGCTCATCGACAGGGGCGCGTCAAGAGACCCAGTACTTC. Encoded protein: CASSSSTGARQETQYF.

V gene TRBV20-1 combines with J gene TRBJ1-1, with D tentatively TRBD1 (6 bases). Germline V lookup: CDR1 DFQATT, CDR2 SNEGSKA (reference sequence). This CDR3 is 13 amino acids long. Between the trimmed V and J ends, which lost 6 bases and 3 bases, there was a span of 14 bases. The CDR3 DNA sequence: TGCAGTGCATCGCCCTCAGGGGACACTGAAGCTTTCTTT. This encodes CSASPSGDTEAFF.

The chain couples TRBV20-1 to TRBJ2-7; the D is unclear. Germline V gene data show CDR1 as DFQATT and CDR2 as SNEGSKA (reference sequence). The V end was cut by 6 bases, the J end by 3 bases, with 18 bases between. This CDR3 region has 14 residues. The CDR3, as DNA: TGCAGTGCCAACCCCGGCACAGAGCTCTACGAGCAGTACTTC. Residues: CSANPGTELYEQYF.

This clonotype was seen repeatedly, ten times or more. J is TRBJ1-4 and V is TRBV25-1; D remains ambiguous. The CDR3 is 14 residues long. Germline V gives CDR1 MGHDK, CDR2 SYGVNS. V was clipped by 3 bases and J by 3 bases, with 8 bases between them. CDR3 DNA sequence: TGTGCCAGCAGTGACGTTCAGGCTAATGAAAAACTGTTTTTT. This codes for CASSDVQANEKLFF.

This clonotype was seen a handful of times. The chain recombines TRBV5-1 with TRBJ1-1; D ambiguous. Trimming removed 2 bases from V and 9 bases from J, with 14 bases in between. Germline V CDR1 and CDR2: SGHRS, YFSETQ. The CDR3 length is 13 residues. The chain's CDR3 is CASSLSRRGQAFF. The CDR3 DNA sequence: TGCGCCAGCAGCTTAAGCCGACGAGGACAAGCTTTCTTT.

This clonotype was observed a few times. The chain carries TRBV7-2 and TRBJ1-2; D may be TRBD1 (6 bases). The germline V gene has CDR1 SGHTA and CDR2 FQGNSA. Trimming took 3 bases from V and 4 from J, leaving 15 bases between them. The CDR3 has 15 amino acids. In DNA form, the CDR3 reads TGTGCCAGCAGCTTGGAGTTGGGGGGCGGCTATGGCTACACCTTC. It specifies CASSLELGGGYGYTF.

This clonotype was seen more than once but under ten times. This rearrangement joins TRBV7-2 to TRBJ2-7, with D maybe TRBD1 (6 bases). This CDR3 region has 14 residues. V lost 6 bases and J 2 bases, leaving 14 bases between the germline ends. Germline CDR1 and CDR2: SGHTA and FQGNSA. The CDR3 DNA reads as TGTGCCAGCAGGTTGGCCAGGGGAACCTACGAGCAGTACTTC. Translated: CASRLARGTYEQYF. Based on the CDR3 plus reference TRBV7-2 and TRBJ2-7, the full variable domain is GAGVSQSPSNKVTEKGKDVELRCDPISGHTALYWYRQSLGQGLEFLIYFQGNSAPDKSGLPSDRFSAERTGGSVSTLTIQRTQQEDSAVYLCASRLARGTYEQYFGPGTRLTVT.

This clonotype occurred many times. The CDR3 nucleotides are TGTGCCAGCAGCTTAGGACAGGGCGTCTACGAGCAGTACTTC. It is translated as CASSLGQGVYEQYF. J is TRBJ2-7 and V is TRBV7-9, with 7 bases identical to TRBD1. Germline loops: CDR1 SEHNR, CDR2 FQNEAQ (reference sequence). The CDR3 loop spans 14 amino acids. With V trimmed by 1 base and J by 3 bases, 3 bases remained unmatched. The variable domain in full, completed from reference TRBV7-9 and TRBJ2-7, reads DTGVSQNPRHKITKRGQNVTFRCDPISEHNRLYWYRQTLGQGPEFLTYFQNEAQLEKSRLLSDRFSAERPKGSFSTLEIQRTEQGDSAMYLCASSLGQGVYEQYFGPGTRLTVT.

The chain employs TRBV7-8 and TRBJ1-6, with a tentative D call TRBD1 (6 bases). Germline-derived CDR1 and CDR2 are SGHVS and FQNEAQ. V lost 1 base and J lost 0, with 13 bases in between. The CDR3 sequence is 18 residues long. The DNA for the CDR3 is TGTGCCAGCAGCTTAGGTCTGGAGGACAGCTCCTATAATTCACCCCTCCACTTT. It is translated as CASSLGLEDSSYNSPLHF.

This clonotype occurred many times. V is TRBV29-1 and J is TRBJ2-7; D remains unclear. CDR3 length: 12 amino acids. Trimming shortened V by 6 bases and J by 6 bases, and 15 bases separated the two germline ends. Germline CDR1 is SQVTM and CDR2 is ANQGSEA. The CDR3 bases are TGCAGCGTCGCATGGAATCTTGGCGAGCAGTACTTC. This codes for CSVAWNLGEQYF.

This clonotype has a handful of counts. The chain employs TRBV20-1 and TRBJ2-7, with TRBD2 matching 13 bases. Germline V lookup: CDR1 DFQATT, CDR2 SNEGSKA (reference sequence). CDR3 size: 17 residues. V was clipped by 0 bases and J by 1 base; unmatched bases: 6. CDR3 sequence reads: CSARDSGTSGDSYEQYF. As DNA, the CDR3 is TGCAGTGCTAGAGATAGTGGGACTAGCGGGGATTCCTACGAGCAGTACTTC.

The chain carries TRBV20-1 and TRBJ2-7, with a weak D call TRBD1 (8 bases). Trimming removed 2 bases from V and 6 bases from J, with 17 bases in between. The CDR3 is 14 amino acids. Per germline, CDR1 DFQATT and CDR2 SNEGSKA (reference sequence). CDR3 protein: CSARWTGRGLEQYF. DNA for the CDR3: TGCAGTGCTAGATGGACAGGGAGGGGCCTCGAGCAGTACTTC.

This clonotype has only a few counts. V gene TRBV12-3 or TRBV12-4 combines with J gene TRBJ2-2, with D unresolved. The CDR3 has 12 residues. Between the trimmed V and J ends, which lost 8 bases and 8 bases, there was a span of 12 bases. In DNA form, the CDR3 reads TGTGCCAGCGGCCTGGTTACAGGGGAGCTGTTTTTT. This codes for CASGLVTGELFF.